A selection of T cell receptor beta chains follows, all from one sample in a study of T cells in Graves' hyperthyroidism and ophthalmopathy. MiXCR, run by TCRdb on the multiplex PCR reads, gives a single entry per CDR3 protein. The table lists hundreds of thousands of distinct CDR3 sequences, roughly 23% of them singletons. The sample was blood. The receptors were gathered from an older woman with Graves' ophthalmopathy. Each CDR3 is given without its conserved first and last residue. Size values are once, few and many counts, or a class for expanded clones, and some rows have none.

TRBV20-1,.,TRBJ2-7,SARGPSGINEQY
TRBV3-1,.,TRBJ1-2,ASSPGQRYGCT
TRBV27,few,TRBJ1-2,ASSSRTGHGYT
TRBV19,.,TRBJ1-5,ASSTLGQYSNQPQH
TRBV9,.,TRBJ1-3,ASSVWDRGTGNTIY
TRBV6-1,many,TRBJ1-5,ASSGEGNQPQH
TRBV12-3/TRBV12-4,many,TRBJ2-7,ASQRATREQY
TRBV27,.,TRBJ2-2,ASMAGTNTGELF
TRBV6-5,many,TRBJ1-1,ASSYLQGNTEAF
TRBV11-2,few,TRBJ2-5,ASSFSSGGEETQY
TRBV6-2/TRBV6-3,.,TRBJ2-5,ASRDSGAETQY
TRBV27,once,TRBJ1-6,ASRIGDSNSPLH
TRBV7-2,few,TRBJ1-1,ASSGGGRTEAF
TRBV29-1,many,TRBJ2-5,SEVAGVGETQY
TRBV6-6,many,TRBJ1-1,ASSYPGSAEAF
TRBV6-2/TRBV6-3,.,TRBJ1-4,ASSAPGQQNEKLF
TRBV3-1,few,TRBJ2-3,ASSRLDTQY
TRBV2,.,TRBJ2-7,ASSPGTGIGEQY
TRBV15,few,TRBJ2-1,ATSREGGTNEQF
TRBV7-9,.,TRBJ2-1,ASSLGFPWGSSYNEQF
TRBV7-3,.,TRBJ2-2,ASSTDSGATGELF
TRBV5-1,.,TRBJ2-7,ASSGYRERSRTYEQY
TRBV19,.,TRBJ1-1,ASSIARRTTEAF
TRBV20-1,.,TRBJ2-7,SAGTGEVYEQY
TRBV7-9,many,TRBJ2-1,ASSLALSGRNEQF
TRBV2,many,TRBJ2-7,ATDRGSSYEQY
TRBV7-2,few,TRBJ1-2,ASSLGLQGARGYT